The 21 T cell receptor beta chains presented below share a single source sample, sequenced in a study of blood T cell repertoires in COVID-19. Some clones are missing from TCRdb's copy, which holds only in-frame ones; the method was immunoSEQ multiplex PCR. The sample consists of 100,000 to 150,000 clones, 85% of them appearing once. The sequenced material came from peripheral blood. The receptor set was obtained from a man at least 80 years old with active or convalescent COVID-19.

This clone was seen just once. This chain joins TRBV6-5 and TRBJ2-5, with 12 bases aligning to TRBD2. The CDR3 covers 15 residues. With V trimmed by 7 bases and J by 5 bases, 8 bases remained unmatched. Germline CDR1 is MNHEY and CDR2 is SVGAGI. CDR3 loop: CASKAPSGGAETQYF. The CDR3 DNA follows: TGTGCCAGCAAGGCCCCTAGCGGGGGGGCCGAGACCCAGTACTTC.

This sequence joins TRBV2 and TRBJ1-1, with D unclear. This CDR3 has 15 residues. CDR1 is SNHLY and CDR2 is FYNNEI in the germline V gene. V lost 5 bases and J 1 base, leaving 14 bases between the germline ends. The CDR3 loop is CASSPSTNWNTEAFF. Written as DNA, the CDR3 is TGTGCCAGCAGTCCGAGTACGAATTGGAACACTGAAGCTTTCTTT.

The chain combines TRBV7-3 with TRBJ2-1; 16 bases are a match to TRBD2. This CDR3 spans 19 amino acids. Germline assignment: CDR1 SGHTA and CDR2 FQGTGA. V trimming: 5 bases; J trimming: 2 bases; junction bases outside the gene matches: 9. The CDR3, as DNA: TGTGCCAGCAGCCCCGTCGGGACTAGCGGGAGGGCCCCCTACAATGAGCAGTTCTTC. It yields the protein CASSPVGTSGRAPYNEQFF.

The DNA of the CDR3 is TGTGCCAGCAAGCGGGGCAATATGAACAATGAGCAGTTCTTC. It is translated as CASKRGNMNNEQFF. The chain has TRBV2 and TRBJ2-1, with TRBD2 identical over 7 bases. The germline CDR1 and CDR2 sequences are SNHLY and FYNNEI. This CDR3 is built from 14 residues. V lost 7 bases to trimming and J lost 5 bases; unmatched junction nucleotides: 8.

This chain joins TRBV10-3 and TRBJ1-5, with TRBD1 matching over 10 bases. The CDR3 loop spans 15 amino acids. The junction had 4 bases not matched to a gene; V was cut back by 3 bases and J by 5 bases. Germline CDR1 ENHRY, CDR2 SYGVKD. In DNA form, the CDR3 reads TGTGCCATCAGTGACTTGGGGACAGGGGATCAGCCCCAGCATTTT. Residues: CAISDLGTGDQPQHF.

This chain's CDR3 is CASSFDRVGTGNTIYF. The CDR3 DNA is TGCGCCAGCAGCTTCGACAGGGTGGGCACTGGAAACACCATATATTTT. The rearrangement uses TRBV5-1 and TRBJ1-3; 7 bases are shared with TRBD1. J lost 2 bases, V lost 2 bases, and 7 bases had no gene match. Germline CDR1 SGHRS, CDR2 YFSETQ. The CDR3 is made up of 16 amino acids. Combining the CDR3 with reference TRBV5-1 and TRBJ1-3 gives the whole variable domain KAGVTQTPRYLIKTRGQQVTLSCSPISGHRSVSWYQQTPGQGLQFLFEYFSETQRNKGNFPGRFSGRQFSNSRSEMNVSTLELGDSALYLCASSFDRVGTGNTIYFGEGSWLTVV.

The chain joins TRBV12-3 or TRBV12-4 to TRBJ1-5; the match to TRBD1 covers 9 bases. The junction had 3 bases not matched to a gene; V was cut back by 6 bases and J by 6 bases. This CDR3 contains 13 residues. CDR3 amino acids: CASRLTGGQPQHF. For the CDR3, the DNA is TGTGCCAGCAGGTTGACAGGGGGTCAGCCCCAGCATTTT.

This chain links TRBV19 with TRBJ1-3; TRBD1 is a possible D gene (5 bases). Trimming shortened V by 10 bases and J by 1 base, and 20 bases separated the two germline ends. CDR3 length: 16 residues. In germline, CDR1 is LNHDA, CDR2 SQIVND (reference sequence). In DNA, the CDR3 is TGTGCCACCGGCCCTCCCCTGGGGCCTTCTGGAAACACCATATATTTT. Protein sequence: CATGPPLGPSGNTIYF.

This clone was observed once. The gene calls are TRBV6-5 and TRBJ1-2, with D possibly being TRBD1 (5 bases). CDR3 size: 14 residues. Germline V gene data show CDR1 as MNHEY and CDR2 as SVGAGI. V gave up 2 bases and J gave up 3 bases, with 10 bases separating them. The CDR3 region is CASSYLQAYYGYTF. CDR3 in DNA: TGTGCCAGCAGTTACCTACAGGCGTACTATGGCTACACCTTC.

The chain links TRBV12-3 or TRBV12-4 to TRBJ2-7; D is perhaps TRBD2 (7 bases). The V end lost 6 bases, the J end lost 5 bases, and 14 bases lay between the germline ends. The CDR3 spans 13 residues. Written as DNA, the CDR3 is TGTGCCAGCAGCGCCCCGGGGGGCAACGAGCAGTACTTC. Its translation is CASSAPGGNEQYF.

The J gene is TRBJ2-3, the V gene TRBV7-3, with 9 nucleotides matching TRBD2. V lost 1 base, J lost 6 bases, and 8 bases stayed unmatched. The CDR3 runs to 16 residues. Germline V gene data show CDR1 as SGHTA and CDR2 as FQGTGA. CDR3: CASSLRLAGLSDTQYF. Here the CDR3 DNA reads TGTGCCAGCAGCTTAAGGCTAGCGGGATTGTCTGATACGCAGTATTTT.

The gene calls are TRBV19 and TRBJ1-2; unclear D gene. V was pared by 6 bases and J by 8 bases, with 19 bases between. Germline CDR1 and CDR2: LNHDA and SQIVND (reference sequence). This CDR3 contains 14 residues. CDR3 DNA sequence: TGTGCCAGTAGACGCGAGGGTTCCGATTACGGCTACACCTTC. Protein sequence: CASRREGSDYGYTF.

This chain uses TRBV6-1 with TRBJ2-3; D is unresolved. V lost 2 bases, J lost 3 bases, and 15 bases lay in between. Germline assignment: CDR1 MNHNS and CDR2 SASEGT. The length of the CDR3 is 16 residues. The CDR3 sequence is CASSEWPSEWTDTQYF. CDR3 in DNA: TGTGCCAGCAGTGAATGGCCCAGTGAATGGACAGATACGCAGTATTTT.

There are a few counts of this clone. This chain's CDR3 is CASSPTGSSGNTIYF. In nucleotides, the CDR3 is TGTGCCAGCAGTCCGACAGGGAGTTCTGGAAACACCATATATTTT. The chain employs TRBV2 and TRBJ1-3, with TRBD1 matching 7 bases. CDR1 and CDR2 from the germline V gene are SNHLY and FYNNEI. Trimming cost V 5 bases and J 1 base; bases outside gene matches: 5. The CDR3 covers 15 residues.

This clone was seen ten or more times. CDR3 in amino acids: CASSGGGSTEAFF. The CDR3 nucleotides are TGTGCCAGCAGCGGAGGAGGGAGCACTGAAGCTTTCTTT. J is TRBJ1-1 and V is TRBV9; no clear D gene. Germline loops: CDR1 SGDLS, CDR2 YYNGEE. The CDR3 is 13 residues long. V gave up 3 bases and J gave up 4 bases, with 10 bases separating them.

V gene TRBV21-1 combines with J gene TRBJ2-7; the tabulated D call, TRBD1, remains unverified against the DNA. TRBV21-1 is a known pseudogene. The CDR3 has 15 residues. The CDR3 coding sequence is TGTGCCGTCTCCTCGACAGGCCGAAACCGGGACGAGCAGTACTTC. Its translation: CAVSSTGRNRDEQYF.

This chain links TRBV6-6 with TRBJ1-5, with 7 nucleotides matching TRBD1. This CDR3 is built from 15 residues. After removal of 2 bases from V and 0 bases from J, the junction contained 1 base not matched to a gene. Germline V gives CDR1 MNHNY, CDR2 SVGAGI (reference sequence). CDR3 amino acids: CASSYRTGSNQPQHF. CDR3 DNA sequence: TGTGCCAGCAGTTACCGGACAGGTAGCAATCAGCCCCAGCATTTT.

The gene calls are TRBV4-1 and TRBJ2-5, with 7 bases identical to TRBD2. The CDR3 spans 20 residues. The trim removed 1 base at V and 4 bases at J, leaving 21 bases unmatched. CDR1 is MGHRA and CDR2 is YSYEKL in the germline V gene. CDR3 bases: TGCGCCAGCAGCCAAGGGCATTCCGGGACGAATCAACCGGGGGGAGAGACCCAGTACTTC. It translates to CASSQGHSGTNQPGGETQYF.

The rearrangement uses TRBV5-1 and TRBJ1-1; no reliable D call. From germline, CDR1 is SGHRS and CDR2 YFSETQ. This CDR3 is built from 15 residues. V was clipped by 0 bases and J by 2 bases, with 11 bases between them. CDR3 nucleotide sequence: TGCGCCAGCAGCTTGGATGGCAGGCCTAACACTGAAGCTTTCTTT. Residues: CASSLDGRPNTEAFF.

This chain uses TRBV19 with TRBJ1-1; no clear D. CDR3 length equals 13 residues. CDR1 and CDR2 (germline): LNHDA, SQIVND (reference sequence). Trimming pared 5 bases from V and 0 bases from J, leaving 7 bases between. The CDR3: CASSPEMNTEAFF. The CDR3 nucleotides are TGTGCCAGTAGTCCAGAAATGAACACTGAAGCTTTCTTT.

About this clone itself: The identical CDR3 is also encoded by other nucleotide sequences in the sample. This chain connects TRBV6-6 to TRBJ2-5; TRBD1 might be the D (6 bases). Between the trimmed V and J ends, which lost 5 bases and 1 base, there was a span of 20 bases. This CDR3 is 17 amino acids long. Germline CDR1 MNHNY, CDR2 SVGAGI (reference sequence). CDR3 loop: CASSRIGQGNPQETQYF. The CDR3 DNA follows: TGTGCCAGCAGTCGGATCGGGCAGGGGAATCCCCAAGAGACCCAGTACTTC.